The 18 T cell receptor beta chains below were found in one sample sequenced in a study of blood T cell repertoires in COVID-19. Generated by immunoSEQ multiplex PCR, the TCRdb table keeps only in-frame clones and is missing some. Here the sample spans more than 95,000 clones, around four fifths being singletons. Material for sequencing was peripheral blood. These receptors were collected from a human donor in a cohort sampled during active COVID-19.

The V call is TRBV10-3, the J call TRBJ2-6; TRBD1 aligns across 10 bases. The CDR3 is made up of 19 amino acids. Per the germline V gene, CDR1 is ENHRY and CDR2 is SYGVKD. The ends lost 6 bases at V and 4 bases at J; junction bases unmatched: 15. CDR3 in DNA: TGTGCCATCAGGCACGGGACAGGGGACCCCCTGAGCGGGGCCAACGTCCTGACTTTC. It yields the protein CAIRHGTGDPLSGANVLTF.

This chain links TRBV3-1 (or the pseudogene TRBV3-2) with TRBJ1-2; D is undetermined. The V gene's germline CDR1 is LGHDT and CDR2 YNNKEL (reference sequence). Trimming took off 0 bases at V and 1 base at J, with 6 bases between the two ends. The CDR3 is 14 residues long. CDR3 protein: CASSQDPVNYGYTF. CDR3 bases: TGTGCCAGCAGCCAAGATCCGGTTAACTATGGCTACACCTTC.

This sequence joins TRBV15 and TRBJ2-6; D gene ambiguous. V was pared by 1 base and J by 0 bases, with 13 bases between. CDR1 and CDR2 (germline): LNHNV, YYDKDF (reference sequence). CDR3 length equals 18 residues. CDR3 residues: CATSRGQAIFSGANVLTF. The DNA of the CDR3 is TGTGCCACCAGCAGAGGGCAGGCAATTTTCTCTGGGGCCAACGTCCTGACTTTC. The full variable domain, completed using reference TRBV15 and TRBJ2-6, is DAMVIQNPRYQVTQFGKPVTLSCSQTLNHNVMYWYQQKSSQAPKLLFHYYDKDFNNEADTPDNFQSRRPNTSFCFLDIRSPGLGDTAMYLCATSRGQAIFSGANVLTFGAGSRLTVL.

The sample holds one count of this clone. The chain links TRBV7-9 to TRBJ2-1, with 7 bases aligning to TRBD1. Germline CDR1 reads SEHNR; CDR2 reads FQNEAQ (reference sequence). The ends lost 4 bases at V and 4 bases at J; junction bases unmatched: 7. The CDR3 has 15 amino acids. This CDR3 reads CASSWGQGEYNEQFF. The CDR3 coding sequence is TGTGCCAGCAGCTGGGGGCAGGGGGAGTACAATGAGCAGTTCTTC.

The CDR3 DNA reads TGTGCCAGCAGCCACCTTGATGAGCAGTTCTTC. Translation: CASSHLDEQFF. The J gene is TRBJ2-1, the V gene TRBV14, with no clear D. The CDR3 extends over 11 amino acids. CDR1 SGHDN and CDR2 FVKESK come from the germline V gene. V dropped 3 bases and J dropped 8 bases, with 5 bases sitting between them. Looking up the rest from reference TRBV14 and TRBJ2-1 gives the full variable domain: EAGVTQFPSHSVIEKGQTVTLRCDPISGHDNLYWYRRVMGKEIKFLLHFVKESKQDESGMPNNRFLAERTGGTYSTLKVQPAELEDSGVYFCASSHLDEQFFGPGTRLTVL.

This clone was seen at least ten times. The chain uses TRBV27 and TRBJ1-6; 8 bases agree with TRBD1. This CDR3 has 15 residues. V shed 6 bases, J shed 10 bases, and the junction held 11 bases outside the gene matches. Germline-derived CDR1 and CDR2 are MNHEY and SMNVEV (reference sequence). The CDR3 sequence is CASSKATGAGSPLHF. CDR3 DNA: TGTGCCAGCAGCAAGGCGACAGGGGCCGGATCACCCCTCCACTTT.

This rearrangement joins TRBV14 to TRBJ2-3; D may be TRBD2 (5 bases). Trimming removed 4 bases from V and 8 bases from J, with 13 bases in between. The CDR3 has 13 residues. Germline values: CDR1 SGHDN, CDR2 FVKESK. DNA for the CDR3: TGTGCCAGCAGCCCCCGTTTAGAGGGTACGCAGTATTTT. This sequence encodes CASSPRLEGTQYF.

The genes are TRBV28 and TRBJ2-5; TRBD2 agrees at 9 bases. V lost 7 bases and J lost 7; bases outside the gene matches: 7. CDR1 and CDR2 from the germline V gene are MDHEN and SYDVKM. This CDR3 is 13 amino acids long. CDR3: CASTQRGDRTQYF. The CDR3 region has the DNA TGTGCCAGCACCCAGCGGGGGGACCGGACCCAGTACTTC.

The chain uses TRBV5-1 and TRBJ2-7; TRBD2 aligns across 8 bases. The ends lost 4 bases at V and 3 bases at J; junction bases unmatched: 3. The CDR3 extends over 13 amino acids. The germline gives CDR1 SGHRS, CDR2 YFSETQ. The CDR3 region has the DNA TGCGCCAGCAGCAACGCGGGGGGCTACGAGCAGTACTTC. Translated, it gives CASSNAGGYEQYF.

The rearrangement uses TRBV28 and TRBJ2-2; 7 nucleotides match TRBD1. The CDR3 loop spans 15 amino acids. With V trimmed by 4 bases and J by 2 bases, 4 bases remained unmatched. Germline values: CDR1 MDHEN, CDR2 SYDVKM. This CDR3 is CASSSGQTNTGELFF. Here the CDR3 DNA reads TGTGCCAGCAGTTCGGGACAGACAAACACCGGGGAGCTGTTTTTT.

Here the CDR3 reads CASSSTGYGYTF. CDR3 sequence (DNA): TGTGCCAGCTCATCGACAGGGTATGGCTACACCTTC. The chain is built from TRBV18 and TRBJ1-2; 7 nucleotides match TRBD1. Germline CDR1 reads KGHSH; CDR2 reads LQKENI. This CDR3 comprises 12 residues. V was clipped by 5 bases and J by 5 bases; unmatched bases: 2.

V gene TRBV6-5 combines with J gene TRBJ1-2; D gene ambiguous. The germline CDR1 and CDR2 sequences are MNHEY and SVGAGI. Deletions cut 0 bases from V and 6 bases from J, with 14 bases between. The CDR3 runs 15 residues. This CDR3 is CASSYSISGGHGYTF. The CDR3 DNA reads as TGTGCCAGCAGTTACTCGATTTCCGGCGGTCATGGCTACACCTTC.

The chain joins TRBV7-9 to TRBJ1-1; 7 nucleotides align to TRBD1. The CDR3 consists of 14 residues. With V trimmed by 5 bases and J by 6 bases, 9 bases remained unmatched. Germline loops: CDR1 SEHNR, CDR2 FQNEAQ (reference sequence). CDR3 nucleotide sequence: TGTGCCAGCAGCGCTACAGGGGACGGCTCTGAAGCTTTCTTT. Protein product: CASSATGDGSEAFF.

V is TRBV27 and J is TRBJ1-4; TRBD1 aligns across 8 bases. The germline CDR1 and CDR2 sequences are MNHEY and SMNVEV (reference sequence). J lost 4 bases, V lost 6 bases, and 7 bases had no gene match. The CDR3 covers 15 residues. CDR3 sequence (DNA): TGTGCCAGCAGCAGAAGGGACAGGTTTAATGAAAAACTGTTTTTT. The encoded protein is CASSRRDRFNEKLFF.

The chain joins TRBV7-2 to TRBJ1-1, with TRBD1 as a possible D gene (6 bases). Looked up from germline, CDR1 is SGHTA and CDR2 is FQGNSA. CDR3 size: 17 residues. V dropped 3 bases and J dropped 4 bases, with 21 bases sitting between them. CDR3 sequence reads: CASSFRARQARTTEAFF. The CDR3 DNA sequence: TGTGCCAGCAGCTTTAGGGCAAGACAGGCCCGAACCACTGAAGCTTTCTTT.

The chain has TRBV7-2 and TRBJ2-3, with D possibly TRBD2 on 5 matching bases. Trimming removed 1 base at V and 7 bases at J, with 21 bases between. CDR1 and CDR2 from the germline V gene are SGHTA and FQGNSA. CDR3 length: 17 residues. This CDR3 reads CASSLGRRGLDTNTQYF. The DNA for the CDR3 is TGTGCCAGCAGCTTAGGTCGACGCGGACTCGACACGAATACGCAGTATTTT.

The CDR3 protein is CASSLNGPRNIQYF. The CDR3 DNA sequence: TGTGCCAGCAGTTTAAATGGTCCGAGGAACATTCAGTACTTC. The V gene is TRBV28, the J gene TRBJ2-4, with D unclear. This CDR3 has 14 residues. Germline CDR1 and CDR2: MDHEN and SYDVKM. V lost 2 bases to trimming and J lost 7 bases, with 12 bases between them.

The V call is TRBV19, the J call TRBJ2-1; D may be TRBD2 (6 bases). V was shortened by 1 base and J by 6 bases, with 13 bases between the two germline ends. CDR1 LNHDA and CDR2 SQIVND come from the germline V gene (reference sequence). CDR3 size: 15 residues. CDR3 bases: TGTGCCAGTAGTATAGCGGGAGCGGAGGCCAATGAGCAGTTCTTC. It specifies CASSIAGAEANEQFF.